This T cell receptor (beta chain) came from a study of cytomegalovirus exposure and HLA in healthy donors. Study-wide results and limits: Differences between HLA loci emerged in a later analysis of TCR association rates, with DRB1 most and HLA-C fewest. Prior analysis indicated that the majority of TCR beta V segments exhibited productivity approximately 90% or approximately 30% of the time. Analysis performed later found 15,000 or so TCR beta sequences associated with HLA alleles at 0.05 false discovery rate.

This clone was found a few times. Antigen: not known. 13 Jbeta primers and 60 Vbeta primers were used for the PCR. Using immunoSEQ multiplex PCR, the repertoire was profiled, and TCRdb retains in-frame clones only, with some absent. There are some 110,000 clones in the sample; approximately 70% occur only once, and around 0.95% lies in the top ten. Input material: PBMCs. The sequence came from a woman aged 25 to 39 in good health and CMV-seronegative.

The CDR3 region is CAVDRALNTEAFF. DNA for the CDR3: TGTGCCGTAGACAGGGCTCTGAACACTGAAGCTTTCTTT. This rearrangement joins TRBV30 to TRBJ1-1; 7 bases are shared with TRBD1. This CDR3 spans 13 amino acids. V was pared by 8 bases and J by 0 bases, with 6 bases of the junction left unmatched. Germline V gene lookup returns CDR1 GTSNPN and CDR2 SVGIG (reference sequence).